Listed below are T cell receptor beta chains from one sample, sequenced in a study of cytomegalovirus exposure and HLA in healthy donors. TCRdb's copy holds only in-frame clones and misses some; the assay was immunoSEQ multiplex PCR. Altogether over 150,000 clones are present, 84% being singletons, with the ten largest covering over 10%. Source material: PBMCs. Receptors were obtained from a woman aged 25 to 45 in good health and CMV-seropositive. The CDR3 runs from the conserved cysteine through the conserved F or W. The order of the fields is D gene, V gene, clone size, J gene, CDR3 DNA, CDR3 protein. The D gene is left open where the match is weak. Clone size is not always given. Where it is, it says once, few, many or a class for expanded clones.

>NA|TRBV4-1|NA|TRBJ1-2
TGCGCCAGCAGCCTAGGACAGACCTATGGCTACACCTTC
CASSLGQTYGYTF
>NA|TRBV9|NA|TRBJ2-1
TGTGCCAGCAGCGTAGCTGGAAGGGGCGCGTCCAATGAGCAGTTCTTC
CASSVAGRGASNEQFF
>TRBD2|TRBV28|NA|TRBJ2-1
TGTGCCAGCAGTCCCCGAAGCGGGAGTTGGAATGAGCAGTTCTTC
CASSPRSGSWNEQFF
>NA|TRBV9|NA|TRBJ2-2
TGTGCCAGCAGCTCCCGGGACATCACCGGGGAGCTGTTTTTT
CASSSRDITGELFF
>NA|TRBV27|NA|TRBJ2-1
TGTGCCAGCAGTTTAAGCCCTGGGGGCCCCAGTACCTACAATGAGCAGTTCTTC
CASSLSPGGPSTYNEQFF
>NA|TRBV6-5|NA|TRBJ2-2
TGTGCCAGCAGTTACTCGATCCTAGCGTTAACCGGGGAGCTGTTTTTT
CASSYSILALTGELFF
>TRBD1|TRBV11-2|NA|TRBJ2-6
TGTGCCAGCCGTACAGGGGGCTCTGGGGCCAACGTCCTGACTTTC
CASRTGGSGANVLTF
>NA|TRBV5-8|NA|TRBJ1-5
TGTGCCAGCAGCTTGAGGGGCCAGCCCCAGCATTTT
CASSLRGQPQHF
>NA|TRBV2|NA|TRBJ2-1
TGTGCCAGCAGTACAAGACCAGGGTCCAATGAGCAGTTCTTC
CASSTRPGSNEQFF
>NA|TRBV9|NA|TRBJ2-7
TGTGCCAGCAGCGGAGACTGGAGCTCCTACGAGCAGTACTTC
CASSGDWSSYEQYF
>TRBD1|TRBV7-9|NA|TRBJ1-1
TGTGCCAGCAGCTTAGCCCCGGGACAGGGCATCGCTGAAGCTTTCTTT
CASSLAPGQGIAEAFF
>NA|TRBV7-9|once|TRBJ2-1
TGTGCCAGCAGCTTAGCGGCGGGACTTGAGCAGTTCTTC
CASSLAAGLEQFF
>NA|TRBV27|NA|TRBJ2-1
TGTGCCAGCAGCTACCTCGTTCCCCCTTTGGGAGGCGCTGAGCAGTTCTTC
CASSYLVPPLGGAEQFF
>TRBD1|TRBV7-8|NA|TRBJ1-5
TGTGCCAGCAGCTTTGCCGAGGGGGCGAACGATCAGCCCCAGCATTTT
CASSFAEGANDQPQHF
>NA|TRBV6-1|few|TRBJ1-5
TGTGCCAGCAGTGGAGTTCAGCCCCAGCATTTT
CASSGVQPQHF
>TRBD2|TRBV2|NA|TRBJ2-1
TGTGCCAGCAGTGTCTCTAGCGGGAGGGCCTTTGAGCAGTTCTTC
CASSVSSGRAFEQFF
>NA|TRBV7-6|NA|TRBJ2-6
TGTGCCAGCAGCGAGACGGACTCCGAGGCCAACGTCCTGACTTTC
CASSETDSEANVLTF
>TRBD1|TRBV6-5|once|TRBJ1-2
TGTGCCAGCAGGTTTTCAGGGGGCCTAAACTATGGCTACACCTTC
CASRFSGGLNYGYTF
>TRBD2|TRBV4-2|NA|TRBJ2-3
TGTGCCAGCAGCCAAGCTGCTAGCGGGAGAGGGCCAGATACGCAGTATTTT
CASSQAASGRGPDTQYF
>TRBD1|TRBV6-1|NA|TRBJ2-1
TGTGCCAGCAAGAGACAGGGGTACAATGAGCAGTTCTTC
CASKRQGYNEQFF
>NA|TRBV28|NA|TRBJ1-5
TGTGCCAGCGAAGAGATAAGTCCCGGTCCTCCCCAGCATTTT
CASEEISPGPPQHF